A selection of T cell receptor beta chains follows, all from one sample in a study of identical twins. TCRdb passed the 5' RACE reads through MiXCR, listing each CDR3 protein once. This sample carries about 530,000 distinct CDR3 sequences, approximately 20% of them seen once, and the ten largest clones take about 0.5%. These same data were also listed under a study on yellow fever vaccine responses in identical twins.

Sequencing used CD4+ T cells sorted from blood. The receptors were gathered from a woman between 18 and 30 years old in good health. The CDR3 runs from the conserved cysteine through the conserved F or W. The D gene is left open where the match is weak. Size is stated for part of the rows, as once, few or many counts, or as a class when the clone is expanded.

clone_size: NA
j_call: TRBJ1-6
d_call: NA
v_call: TRBV12-3/TRBV12-4
cdr3_nt: TGTGCCAGCACCGAACCGGGATGGGAGTCACCCCTCCACTTT
cdr3_aa: CASTEPGWESPLHF

clone_size: NA
j_call: TRBJ2-3
d_call: NA
v_call: TRBV20-1
cdr3_nt: TGCAGTGCTAGAAGCGACAGCACAGATACGCAGTATTTT
cdr3_aa: CSARSDSTDTQYF

clone_size: NA
j_call: TRBJ2-2
d_call: NA
v_call: TRBV5-5
cdr3_nt: TGTGCCAGCAGCCCCGGGGCGGTTTTTGTACCCGGGGAGCTGTTTTTT
cdr3_aa: CASSPGAVFVPGELFF

clone_size: many
j_call: TRBJ2-1
d_call: NA
v_call: TRBV5-1
cdr3_nt: TGCGCCAGCAGCTTGGACGGAGGGGGGCAGCAGTTCTTC
cdr3_aa: CASSLDGGGQQFF

clone_size: once
j_call: TRBJ2-3
d_call: NA
v_call: TRBV9
cdr3_nt: TGTGCCAGCAGCGCGGCAGTCACTAGCACAGATACGCAGTATTTT
cdr3_aa: CASSAAVTSTDTQYF

clone_size: NA
j_call: TRBJ2-2
d_call: NA
v_call: TRBV18
cdr3_nt: TGTGCCAGCTCACGGGTCCAGTTCACCGGGGAGCTGTTTTTT
cdr3_aa: CASSRVQFTGELFF

clone_size: few
j_call: TRBJ2-1
d_call: NA
v_call: TRBV20-1
cdr3_nt: TGCAGTGCTAGACAGCGGGCCTCCTACAATGAGCAGTTCTTC
cdr3_aa: CSARQRASYNEQFF

clone_size: few
j_call: TRBJ2-5
d_call: NA
v_call: TRBV5-1
cdr3_nt: TGCGCCAGCAGCGAACAACAAGAGACCCAGTACTTC
cdr3_aa: CASSEQQETQYF

clone_size: many
j_call: TRBJ1-6
d_call: NA
v_call: TRBV12-3/TRBV12-4
cdr3_nt: TGTGCCAGCAGCCGGCAAAATAATTCACCCCTCCACTTT
cdr3_aa: CASSRQNNSPLHF

clone_size: NA
j_call: TRBJ1-6
d_call: NA
v_call: TRBV6-1
cdr3_nt: TGTGCCAGCAGTAAAAGCGGTCATCTAAATTCACCCCTCCACTTT
cdr3_aa: CASSKSGHLNSPLHF

clone_size: NA
j_call: TRBJ1-2
d_call: NA
v_call: TRBV12-3/TRBV12-4
cdr3_nt: TGTGCCAGCAGCCGTCACAGGGCAGATGGCTACACCTTC
cdr3_aa: CASSRHRADGYTF

clone_size: few
j_call: TRBJ2-7
d_call: NA
v_call: TRBV27
cdr3_nt: TGTGCCAGCAGTTTAAAAGGACATCCTACCTACGAGCAGTACTTC
cdr3_aa: CASSLKGHPTYEQYF

clone_size: NA
j_call: TRBJ2-1
d_call: NA
v_call: TRBV6-1
cdr3_nt: TGTGCCAGCAGTGAAGCAATTAACAGGGTAGGCTACAATGAGCAGTTCTTC
cdr3_aa: CASSEAINRVGYNEQFF

clone_size: NA
j_call: TRBJ2-7
d_call: NA
v_call: TRBV7-6
cdr3_nt: TGTGCCAGCAGCTTAGAGGTGAAGCTAAACCCCTACGAGCAGTACTTC
cdr3_aa: CASSLEVKLNPYEQYF